This entry is about one T cell receptor (beta chain). This specimen comes from a study of control samples from healthy donors and cancer patients. The CDR3 loop spans 15 amino acids. V lost 4 bases and J 0 bases, leaving 11 bases between the germline ends. Germline-derived CDR1 and CDR2 are SGDLS and YYNGEE. Sequencing was performed with immunoSEQ multiplex PCR; in TCRdb, only in-frame clones are kept and a portion is missing. The sample gives under 150,000 clones, 89% of which show up once; just over 7.5% is in the top ten. The clonotype comes from a middle-aged man with head and neck cancer. The specimen sequenced was PBMCs. The chain employs TRBV9 and TRBJ2-1; D is possibly TRBD1 (5 bases). CDR3 protein: CASSPWGSSYNEQFF. The CDR3 DNA reads as TGTGCCAGCAGCCCTTGGGGCAGCTCCTACAATGAGCAGTTCTTC.